The 28 T cell receptor beta chains below come from one sample, sequenced in a study of OX40 agonist ivuxolimab in advanced cancers. Only in-frame clones appear in the TCRdb table, and some are missing; sequencing was by immunoSEQ multiplex PCR. Altogether 30,000 to 35,000 clones are present, more than 60% being singletons, with the ten largest covering about 14%. Sequences were derived from CD4+ or CD8+ T cells sorted from blood, sampled in a trial of the OX40 agonist ivuxolimab. These receptor sequences come from an adult with an advanced solid tumor such as melanoma, head and neck, liver or kidney cancer.

The rearrangement joins TRBV6-6 to TRBJ2-3, with no clear D. Germline V gene lookup returns CDR1 MNHNY and CDR2 SVGAGI (reference sequence). The V and J ends lost 7 bases and 3 bases respectively, with 8 bases between them. CDR3 length: 12 residues. CDR3 in DNA: TGTGCCAGCACCGGCGCTACAGATACGCAGTATTTT. Translation: CASTGATDTQYF.

This chain uses TRBV5-4 with TRBJ2-7, with D unresolved. V was shortened by 0 bases and J by 2 bases, with 3 bases between the two germline ends. Germline V gene sequence: CDR1 SGHNT, CDR2 YYREEE (reference sequence). The length of the CDR3 is 12 residues. This CDR3 reads CASSLGTYEQYF. In DNA, the CDR3 is TGTGCCAGCAGCTTGGGGACCTACGAGCAGTACTTC.

The chain employs TRBV5-1 and TRBJ1-6; TRBD1 matches at 8 bases. This CDR3 region has 16 residues. Unmatched junction bases numbered 7, after V lost 3 bases and J lost 5 bases. Germline CDR1 SGHRS, CDR2 YFSETQ. Here the CDR3 reads CASSSPQGVDNSPLHF. The CDR3 nucleotides are TGCGCCAGCAGCTCCCCACAGGGGGTTGATAATTCACCCCTCCACTTT.

The CDR3 here is CAWSVLAGGRVSNEQFF. In DNA form, the CDR3 reads TGTGCCTGGAGTGTACTGGCGGGAGGGCGAGTGAGCAATGAGCAGTTCTTC. V usage is TRBV30 and J usage is TRBJ2-1; 9 nucleotides agree with TRBD2. The J segment lost 6 bases and the V segment lost 0 bases, leaving 12 bases of the junction unmatched. The CDR3 has 17 amino acids. In germline, CDR1 is GTSNPN, CDR2 SVGIG (reference sequence).

The chain links TRBV10-3 to TRBJ2-7, with 7 bases fitting TRBD1. With V trimmed by 6 bases and J by 5 bases, 7 bases remained unmatched. The CDR3 consists of 13 residues. Germline-derived CDR1 and CDR2 are ENHRY and SYGVKD. This CDR3 reads CAISPRGLDEQYF. DNA for the CDR3: TGTGCCATCAGCCCTAGGGGGCTCGACGAGCAGTACTTC.

The CDR3 nucleotides are TGTGCCTGGAGTGCCGGGACAGGATACTACGAGCAGTACTTC. Protein sequence: CAWSAGTGYYEQYF. The chain combines TRBV30 with TRBJ2-7; 8 bases map to TRBD1. CDR1 and CDR2 from the germline V gene are GTSNPN and SVGIG (reference sequence). There are 14 residues in the CDR3. V was pared by 1 base and J by 3 bases, with 5 bases of the junction left unmatched.

The J gene is TRBJ2-7, the V gene TRBV6-5, with a weak D call TRBD1 (5 bases). Germline V gives CDR1 MNHEY, CDR2 SVGAGI. The CDR3 is made up of 14 amino acids. The ends were cut back, 7 bases at V and 0 bases at J, with 13 bases in the middle. The CDR3 DNA is TGTGCCAGCACTTTGGGGCCTAGCTCCTACGAGCAGTACTTC. This sequence encodes CASTLGPSSYEQYF.

Comments on this clone: Other nucleotide sequences in the sample specify the same CDR3. This chain uses TRBV7-9 with TRBJ2-3; a possible D gene is TRBD1 (5 bases). The length of the CDR3 is 15 residues. Germline V gene data show CDR1 as SEHNR and CDR2 as FQNEAQ (reference sequence). Trimming shortened V by 5 bases and J by 1 base, and 13 bases separated the two germline ends. This CDR3 is CASSPRTNRTDTQYF. The CDR3 DNA reads TGTGCCAGCAGCCCCAGGACAAATCGCACAGATACGCAGTATTTT.

The chain uses TRBV27 and TRBJ1-5; no reliable D call. V was shortened by 8 bases and J by 2 bases, with 10 bases between the two germline ends. Germline loops: CDR1 MNHEY, CDR2 SMNVEV (reference sequence). CDR3 length equals 13 residues. The CDR3 DNA reads TGTGCCAGCCCCCGGGAGGGCAATCAGCCCCAGCATTTT. Translating it yields CASPREGNQPQHF.

The CDR3 DNA is TGTGCCAGCAGCCCTGGACTACAAAGACTCACCGGGGAGCTGTTTTTT. This translates into CASSPGLQRLTGELFF. The V call is TRBV5-6, the J call TRBJ2-2; a possible D gene is TRBD2 (6 bases). CDR1 is SGHDT and CDR2 is YYEEEE in the germline V gene. V was trimmed by 4 bases and J by 4 bases, leaving 17 bases between them. This CDR3 spans 16 amino acids.

Here the CDR3 DNA reads TGTGCCTGGAGTACCGATAAAGGCGCAGCTTTCTTT. It specifies CAWSTDKGAAFF. V and J are TRBV30 and TRBJ1-1; D gene unclear. V was pared by 2 bases and J by 10 bases, with 14 bases between. The CDR3 is 12 amino acids. CDR1 GTSNPN and CDR2 SVGIG come from the germline V gene (reference sequence).

The V call is TRBV6-5, the J call TRBJ1-4; D is unclear. V was shortened by 5 bases and J by 8 bases, with 6 bases between the two germline ends. The CDR3 extends over 11 amino acids. The germline V gene encodes CDR1 MNHEY and CDR2 SVGAGI. CDR3 amino acids: CASSEDEKLFF. CDR3 DNA sequence: TGTGCCAGCAGTGAAGACGAAAAACTGTTTTTT.

This rearrangement joins TRBV7-8 to TRBJ1-3; D uncertain. With 4 bases removed from V and 4 bases from J, the gap between germline ends came to 11 bases. Germline V lookup: CDR1 SGHVS, CDR2 FQNEAQ. CDR3 length: 14 residues. The CDR3 nucleotides read TGTGCCAGCAGCTCAGAGACCATCGGAAACACCATATATTTT. The encoded protein is CASSSETIGNTIYF.

The rearrangement joins TRBV11-2 to TRBJ2-2; tentative D call: TRBD1 (6 bases). The germline V gene encodes CDR1 SGHAT and CDR2 FQNNGV. The CDR3 has 16 residues. Deletions cut 2 bases from V and 0 bases from J, with 10 bases between. The CDR3 DNA follows: TGTGCCAGCAGCTTAAGGGGGACATCGAACACCGGGGAGCTGTTTTTT. Translating it yields CASSLRGTSNTGELFF.

The J gene is TRBJ2-5, the V gene TRBV9; 10 bases are a match to TRBD2. CDR1 SGDLS and CDR2 YYNGEE come from the germline V gene. The CDR3 is made up of 15 amino acids. V shed 1 base and J 3 bases; nucleotides not matched to a gene: 3. The CDR3 DNA reads as TGTGCCAGCAGCGTATTAAGCGGGAGGGAAGAGACCCAGTACTTC. It specifies CASSVLSGREETQYF. Based on the CDR3 plus reference TRBV9 and TRBJ2-5, the full variable domain is DSGVTQTPKHLITATGQRVTLRCSPRSGDLSVYWYQQSLDQGLQFLIQYYNGEERAKGNILERFSAQQFPDLHSELNLSSLELGDSALYFCASSVLSGREETQYFGPGTRLLVL.

The chain combines TRBV16 with TRBJ1-6; no firm D call. The V end was cut by 0 bases, the J end by 8 bases, with 11 bases between. CDR3 length equals 15 residues. The germline V gene encodes CDR1 KGHSY and CDR2 FQNENV. The CDR3 DNA reads TGTGCCAGCAGCCAATCAAGGGTAAGGGATTCACCCCTCCACTTT. It codes for CASSQSRVRDSPLHF.

The J gene is TRBJ1-5, the V gene TRBV6-5, with a possible D match to TRBD1 (5 bases). CDR1 is MNHEY, CDR2 SVGAGI, per germline. Trimming pared 5 bases from V and 4 bases from J, leaving 12 bases between. This CDR3 spans 14 amino acids. CDR3 region: CASSMRGGNQPQHF. DNA of the CDR3: TGTGCCAGCAGTATGCGGGGCGGTAATCAGCCCCAGCATTTT.

This rearrangement joins TRBV5-1 to TRBJ2-3; unclear D gene. This CDR3 has 15 residues. V was trimmed by 4 bases and J by 0 bases, leaving 12 bases between them. Germline V gene data show CDR1 as SGHRS and CDR2 as YFSETQ. CDR3 sequence (DNA): TGCGCCAGCAGCCGTACAACCGCTAGCACAGATACGCAGTATTTT. It codes for CASSRTTASTDTQYF. The variable domain in full, with the rest retrieved from reference TRBV5-1 and TRBJ2-3, is KAGVTQTPRYLIKTRGQQVTLSCSPISGHRSVSWYQQTPGQGLQFLFEYFSETQRNKGNFPGRFSGRQFSNSRSEMNVSTLELGDSALYLCASSRTTASTDTQYFGPGTRLTVL.

The chain joins TRBV5-1 to TRBJ2-2; 7 bases are a match to TRBD1. The CDR3 covers 15 residues. Germline loops: CDR1 SGHRS, CDR2 YFSETQ. J lost 3 bases, V lost 4 bases, and 6 bases had no gene match. In DNA, the CDR3 is TGCGCCAGCAGCCTAGATACAGGGGACACCGGGGAGCTGTTTTTT. Its translation is CASSLDTGDTGELFF. Supplemented by reference TRBV5-1 and TRBJ2-2, the full variable domain reads KAGVTQTPRYLIKTRGQQVTLSCSPISGHRSVSWYQQTPGQGLQFLFEYFSETQRNKGNFPGRFSGRQFSNSRSEMNVSTLELGDSALYLCASSLDTGDTGELFFGEGSRLTVL.

This clone has a single count. The V and J genes are TRBV9 and TRBJ2-1, with D tentatively TRBD1 (6 bases). In germline, CDR1 is SGDLS, CDR2 YYNGEE. The germline V and J ends were trimmed by 2 bases and 4 bases, with 19 bases remaining between them. The CDR3 sequence is 17 residues long. The CDR3 here is CASSVSRGPAIYNEQFF. CDR3 nucleotide sequence: TGTGCCAGCAGCGTTAGCAGGGGTCCGGCCATATACAATGAGCAGTTCTTC.

The gene calls are TRBV27 and TRBJ1-6; D not certain. CDR1 is MNHEY and CDR2 is SMNVEV in the germline V gene (reference sequence). This CDR3 contains 14 residues. Trimming pared 2 bases from V and 7 bases from J, leaving 9 bases between. Here the CDR3 reads CASSLASLNSPLHF. CDR3 sequence (DNA): TGTGCCAGCAGTTTAGCCTCGTTGAATTCACCCCTCCACTTT.

The V and J genes are TRBV5-1 and TRBJ2-7; possible D gene TRBD2, 5 bases. The CDR3 spans 16 residues. The ends were cut back, 0 bases at V and 0 bases at J, with 13 bases in the middle. Germline V gene data show CDR1 as SGHRS and CDR2 as YFSETQ. The CDR3 is CASSLEGAATSYEQYF. The CDR3 nucleotides read TGCGCCAGCAGCTTGGAGGGAGCGGCGACCTCCTACGAGCAGTACTTC.

This chain uses TRBV2 with TRBJ2-1; TRBD2 matches at 9 bases. The CDR3 runs to 16 residues. Germline V gives CDR1 SNHLY, CDR2 FYNNEI. Germline trimming cut 6 bases from V and 6 bases from J; bases unmatched to any gene: 12. CDR3 sequence: CASSRTGTSSGNEQFF. For the CDR3, the DNA is TGTGCCAGCAGCCGAACCGGGACTAGCTCGGGCAATGAGCAGTTCTTC.

The V call is TRBV6-1, the J call TRBJ1-1; the D is unclear. This CDR3 spans 12 amino acids. Trimming took 7 bases from V and 1 from J, leaving 7 bases between them. CDR1 is MNHNS and CDR2 is SASEGT in the germline V gene. The CDR3 loop is CASKGGNTEAFF. CDR3 nucleotides: TGTGCCAGCAAAGGAGGGAACACTGAAGCTTTCTTT.

The chain is built from TRBV19 and TRBJ2-2; D is undetermined. This CDR3 is 15 amino acids long. The germline gives CDR1 LNHDA, CDR2 SQIVND (reference sequence). The ends were cut back, 0 bases at V and 1 base at J, with 6 bases in the middle. The CDR3 protein is CASSIEAVNTGELFF. CDR3 nucleotides: TGTGCCAGTAGTATAGAGGCTGTGAACACCGGGGAGCTGTTTTTT. Drawing the rest from reference TRBV19 and TRBJ2-2, the complete variable domain is DGGITQSPKYLFRKEGQNVTLSCEQNLNHDAMYWYRQDPGQGLRLIYYSQIVNDFQKGDIAEGYSVSREKKESFPLTVTSAQKNPTAFYLCASSIEAVNTGELFFGEGSRLTVL.

This clone was seen a handful of times. The gene calls are TRBV2 and TRBJ2-5; D may be TRBD2 (7 bases). The germline V and J ends were trimmed by 8 bases and 5 bases, with 18 bases remaining between them. The germline V gene has CDR1 SNHLY and CDR2 FYNNEI. CDR3 size: 14 residues. The CDR3 here is CASRREGGKETQYF. CDR3 nucleotides: TGTGCCAGCCGCAGGGAGGGGGGGAAGGAGACCCAGTACTTC.

V usage is TRBV7-9 and J usage is TRBJ1-1; 8 positions match TRBD1. J lost 0 bases, V lost 4 bases, and 7 bases had no gene match. Germline CDR1 SEHNR, CDR2 FQNEAQ (reference sequence). CDR3 size: 16 residues. CDR3 amino acids: CASSSPGTGLNTEAFF. Here the CDR3 DNA reads TGTGCCAGCAGCTCCCCCGGGACAGGTCTGAACACTGAAGCTTTCTTT.

The V call is TRBV18, the J call TRBJ2-5; D ambiguous. This CDR3 comprises 11 residues. The V gene lost 5 bases and the J gene lost 1 base, with 2 bases spanning the gap. Germline values: CDR1 KGHSH, CDR2 LQKENI. The CDR3 loop reads CASSFQETQYF. CDR3 coding DNA: TGTGCCAGCTCATTCCAAGAGACCCAGTACTTC.